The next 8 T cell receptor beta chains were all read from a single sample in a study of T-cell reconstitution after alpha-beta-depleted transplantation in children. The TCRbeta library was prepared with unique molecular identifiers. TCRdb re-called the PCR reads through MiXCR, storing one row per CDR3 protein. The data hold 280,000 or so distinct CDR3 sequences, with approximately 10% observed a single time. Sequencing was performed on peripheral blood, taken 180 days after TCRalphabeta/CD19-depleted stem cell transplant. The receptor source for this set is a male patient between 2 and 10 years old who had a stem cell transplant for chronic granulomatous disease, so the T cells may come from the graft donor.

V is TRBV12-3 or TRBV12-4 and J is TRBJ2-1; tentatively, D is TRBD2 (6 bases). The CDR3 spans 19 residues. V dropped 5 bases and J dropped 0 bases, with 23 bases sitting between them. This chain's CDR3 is CASSDGGRRAMSSYNEQFF. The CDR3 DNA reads TGTGCCAGCAGTGACGGGGGTAGGAGGGCTATGAGCTCCTACAATGAGCAGTTCTTC.

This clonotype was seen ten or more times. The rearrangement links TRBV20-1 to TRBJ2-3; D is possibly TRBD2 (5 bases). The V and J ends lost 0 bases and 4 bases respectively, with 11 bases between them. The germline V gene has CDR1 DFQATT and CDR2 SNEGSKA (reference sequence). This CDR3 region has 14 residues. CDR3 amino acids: CSAREGSEADTQYF. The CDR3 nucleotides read TGCAGTGCTAGAGAGGGTAGCGAGGCAGATACGCAGTATTTT.

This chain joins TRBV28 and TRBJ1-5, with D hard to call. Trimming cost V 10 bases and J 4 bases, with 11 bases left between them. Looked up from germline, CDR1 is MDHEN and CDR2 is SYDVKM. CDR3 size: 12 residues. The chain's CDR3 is CATSPGNQPQHF. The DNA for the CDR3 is TGTGCCACTTCTCCCGGAAATCAGCCCCAGCATTTT. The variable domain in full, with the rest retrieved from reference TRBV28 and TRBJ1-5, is DVKVTQSSRYLVKRTGEKVFLECVQDMDHENMFWYRQDPGLGLRLIYFSYDVKMKEKGDIPEGYSVSREKKERFSLILESASTNQTSMYLCATSPGNQPQHFGDGTRLSIL.

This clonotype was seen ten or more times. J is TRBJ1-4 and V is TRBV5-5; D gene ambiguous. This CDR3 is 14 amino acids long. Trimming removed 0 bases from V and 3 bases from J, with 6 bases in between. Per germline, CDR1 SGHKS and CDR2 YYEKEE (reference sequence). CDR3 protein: CASSLAASNEKLFF. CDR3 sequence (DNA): TGTGCCAGCAGCTTGGCCGCCTCTAATGAAAAACTGTTTTTT.

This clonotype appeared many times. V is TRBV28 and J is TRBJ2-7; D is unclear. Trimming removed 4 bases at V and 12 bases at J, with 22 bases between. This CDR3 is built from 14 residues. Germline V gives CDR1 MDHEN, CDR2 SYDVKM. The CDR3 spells CASSSDGLRGKGYF. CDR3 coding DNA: TGTGCCAGCAGTTCTGATGGGTTACGCGGAAAGGGGTACTTC.

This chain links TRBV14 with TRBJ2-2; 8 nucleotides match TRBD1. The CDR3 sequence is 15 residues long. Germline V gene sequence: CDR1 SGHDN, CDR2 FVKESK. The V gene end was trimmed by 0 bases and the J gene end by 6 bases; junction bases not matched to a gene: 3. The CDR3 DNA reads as TGTGCCAGCAGCCAAGATACAGGGGGTGCCGGGGAGCTGTTTTTT. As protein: CASSQDTGGAGELFF.

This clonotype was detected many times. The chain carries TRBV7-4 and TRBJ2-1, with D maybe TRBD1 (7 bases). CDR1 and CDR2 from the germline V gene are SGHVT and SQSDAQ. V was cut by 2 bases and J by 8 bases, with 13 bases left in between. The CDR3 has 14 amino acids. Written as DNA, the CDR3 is TGTGCCAGCAGCTTATCTGACAGGGAGGATGAGCAGTTCTTC. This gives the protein CASSLSDREDEQFF.

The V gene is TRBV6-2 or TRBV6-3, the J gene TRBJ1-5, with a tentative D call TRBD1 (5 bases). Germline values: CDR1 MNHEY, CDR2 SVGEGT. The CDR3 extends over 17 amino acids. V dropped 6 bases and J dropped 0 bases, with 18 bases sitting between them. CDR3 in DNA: TGTGCCAGCAGAACTGACAGAGGACTTTATAGCAATCAGCCCCAGCATTTT. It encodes CASRTDRGLYSNQPQHF.